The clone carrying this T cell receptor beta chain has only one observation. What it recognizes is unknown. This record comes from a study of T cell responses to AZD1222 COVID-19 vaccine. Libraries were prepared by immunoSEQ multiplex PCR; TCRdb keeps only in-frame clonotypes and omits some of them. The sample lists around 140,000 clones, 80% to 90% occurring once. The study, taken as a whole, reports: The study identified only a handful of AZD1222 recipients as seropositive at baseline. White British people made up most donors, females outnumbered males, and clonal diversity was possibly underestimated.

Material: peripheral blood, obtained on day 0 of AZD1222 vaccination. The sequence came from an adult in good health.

CDR3 protein: CASSLTVGGGTEAFF. The CDR3 DNA follows: TGTGCCAGTAGCCTCACGGTGGGGGGTGGCACTGAAGCTTTCTTT. The V and J genes are TRBV19 and TRBJ1-1; D is perhaps TRBD1 (5 bases). The CDR3 totals 15 residues. Looked up from germline, CDR1 is LNHDA and CDR2 is SQIVND (reference sequence). V was cut by 6 bases and J by 4 bases, with 18 bases left in between.